The entry below gives a single T cell receptor (beta chain) sequence along with its context. These data come from a study of technical replicates of blood from a few donors. The repertoire was sequenced with immunoSEQ multiplex PCR; TCRdb's copy has only in-frame clones and lacks some. The table lists tens of thousands of clones, about 93% of them singletons, with roughly 0.22% in the top ten. The CDR3 spans 15 residues. Germline V CDR1 and CDR2: SGHNT, YENEEA. The V and J ends lost 5 bases and 9 bases, in that order; junction bases with no gene match: 6. Sequenced material: T cells isolated from PBMCs. The receptor's source is a human donor in good health. The rearrangement joins TRBV11-3 to TRBJ2-1; 14 bases are shared with TRBD2. CDR3 sequence: CASSPGLAGEREQFF. Here the CDR3 DNA reads TGTGCCAGCAGCCCGGGACTAGCGGGAGAGCGTGAGCAGTTCTTC.